This TCR beta chain was observed in a study of blood T cell repertoires in COVID-19. On the study more broadly: Samples representing acute and convalescent COVID-19 were sourced from the United States, Italy and Spain. In each case, the material was cDNA or gDNA derived from T cells, B-cell-depleted T cells, or PBMCs.

V was shortened by 4 bases and J by 3 bases, with 11 bases between the two germline ends. The CDR3 has 14 amino acids. Per germline, CDR1 MGHRA and CDR2 YSYEKL. In the original analysis: Nucleated cell number was recorded as an estimate derived from reference gene primer amplification. The data were produced by immunoSEQ multiplex PCR, yet TCRdb's version contains in-frame clones alone and is incomplete. V, J and clone size reflect that table, while D and trimming were determined from the DNA. This table has roughly 60,000 clones, approximately 84% appearing once. The receptor was derived from a man aged 60-69 years with acute or convalescent COVID-19. The chain joins TRBV4-1 to TRBJ2-3; D gene uncertain. The sample taken for sequencing was peripheral blood. Here the CDR3 DNA reads TGCGCCAGCAGCCCCCTATACCGGACAGATACGCAGTATTTT. Amino acid sequence: CASSPLYRTDTQYF.